This T cell receptor beta chain was captured in a study of blood T cell repertoires in COVID-19. In the study overall: Sites across the United States, Italy and Spain contributed samples from acute and convalescent COVID-19. PBMCs, B-cell-depleted T cells, or T cells were the source of the cDNA or gDNA that made up the material.

CDR3 length equals 16 residues. Per germline, CDR1 SGHAT and CDR2 FQDESV (reference sequence). V lost 2 bases to trimming and J lost 3 bases; unmatched junction nucleotides: 7. In the original processing: Reference gene primer amplification yielded estimated nucleated cell counts. Profiling relied on immunoSEQ multiplex PCR, and the TCRdb table lists in-frame clones only, not all of them. V and J calls and clone size follow that table, whereas D and trimming were derived from the DNA. The table lists fewer than 300,000 clones, roughly 80% of them singletons, with just over 2.5% in the top ten. This receptor was identified in a woman in her seventies with active or convalescent COVID-19. Material: peripheral blood. The chain uses TRBV11-1 and TRBJ2-3; 8 bases are a match to TRBD2. The CDR3 DNA reads as TGTGCCAGCAGCTTATTTACCGGGAGGGCGACAGATACGCAGTATTTT. Translated, it gives CASSLFTGRATDTQYF.